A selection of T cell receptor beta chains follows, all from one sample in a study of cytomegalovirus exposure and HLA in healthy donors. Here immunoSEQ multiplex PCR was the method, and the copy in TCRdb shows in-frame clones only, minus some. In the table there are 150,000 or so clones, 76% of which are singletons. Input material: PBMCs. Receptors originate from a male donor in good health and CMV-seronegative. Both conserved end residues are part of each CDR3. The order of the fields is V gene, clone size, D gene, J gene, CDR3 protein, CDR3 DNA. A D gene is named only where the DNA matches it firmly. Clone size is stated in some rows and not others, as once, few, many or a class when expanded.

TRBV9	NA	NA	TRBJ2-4	CASSVEDTLAKNIQYF	TGTGCCAGCAGCGTAGAGGACACTCTAGCCAAAAACATTCAGTACTTC
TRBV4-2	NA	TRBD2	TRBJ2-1	CASSPLIAGDTYNEQFF	TGTGCCAGCAGCCCTTTAATAGCGGGGGACACATACAATGAGCAGTTCTTC
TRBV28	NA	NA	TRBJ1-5	CASSPGDQPQHF	TGTGCCAGCAGTCCCGGGGATCAGCCCCAGCATTTT
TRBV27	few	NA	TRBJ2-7	CASRQLGDYEQYF	TGTGCCAGCAGACAACTAGGAGACTACGAGCAGTACTTC
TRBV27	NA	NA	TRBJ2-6	CASSMTVSGANVLTF	TGTGCCAGCAGTATGACAGTCTCTGGGGCCAACGTCCTGACTTTC
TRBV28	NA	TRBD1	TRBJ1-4	CASSLSAGQLNEKLFF	TGTGCCAGCAGTTTAAGTGCGGGACAGCTTAATGAAAAACTGTTTTTT
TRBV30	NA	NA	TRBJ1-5	CAWSVAGLYSNQPQHF	TGTGCCTGGAGTGTCGCCGGGTTGTATAGCAATCAGCCCCAGCATTTT
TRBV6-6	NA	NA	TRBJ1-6	CASSPETVYNSPLHF	TGTGCCAGCAGTCCGGAGACAGTTTATAATTCACCCCTCCACTTT
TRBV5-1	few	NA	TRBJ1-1	CASREGSGNTEAFF	TGCGCCAGCAGGGAGGGGAGTGGGAACACTGAAGCTTTCTTT
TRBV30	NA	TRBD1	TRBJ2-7	CAWTGPPGQGKISDWGEQYF	TGTGCCTGGACCGGCCCCCCGGGACAGGGAAAAATCTCCGACTGGGGCGAGCAGTACTTC
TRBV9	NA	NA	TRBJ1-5	CASSVSGYSNQPQHF	TGTGCCAGCAGCGTAAGCGGCTATAGCAATCAGCCCCAGCATTTT
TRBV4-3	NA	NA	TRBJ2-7	CASSQALVPHEQYF	TGCGCCAGCAGCCAAGCCCTTGTCCCTCACGAGCAGTACTTC
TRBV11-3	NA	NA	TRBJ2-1	CASSLDSYNEQFF	TGTGCCAGCAGCCTGGACAGCTACAATGAGCAGTTCTTC
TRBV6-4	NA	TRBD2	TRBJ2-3	CASSDQAGGSTDTQYF	TGTGCCAGCAGTGACCAAGCGGGAGGGAGCACAGATACGCAGTATTTT
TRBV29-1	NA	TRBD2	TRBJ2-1	CSALAGGGNEQFF	TGCAGTGCACTAGCGGGAGGGGGCAATGAGCAGTTCTTC
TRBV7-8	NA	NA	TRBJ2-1	CASSLQGGFPYNEQFF	TGTGCCAGCAGCTTGCAGGGTGGCTTCCCCTACAATGAGCAGTTCTTC
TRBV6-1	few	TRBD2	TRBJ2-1	CASSELAGSYNEQFF	TGTGCCAGCAGTGAACTAGCGGGGTCCTACAATGAGCAGTTCTTC
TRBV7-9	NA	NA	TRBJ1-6	CASSLARDFYRDSPLHF	TGTGCCAGCAGCTTAGCCAGGGATTTCTATCGTGACTCACCCCTCCACTTT
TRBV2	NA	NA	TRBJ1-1	CAAASEGNTEAFF	TGTGCCGCAGCTTCTGAGGGGAACACTGAAGCTTTCTTT
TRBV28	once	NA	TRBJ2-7	CASSSPGGRTYEQYF	TGTGCCAGCAGTTCTCCTGGGGGCCGAACCTACGAGCAGTACTTC
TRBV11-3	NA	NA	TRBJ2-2	CASSLGTTGELFF	TGTGCCAGCAGCCTAGGGACTACCGGGGAGCTGTTTTTT
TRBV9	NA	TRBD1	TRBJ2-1	CASSETGGYNEQFF	TGTGCCAGCAGCGAGACAGGGGGGTACAATGAGCAGTTCTTC
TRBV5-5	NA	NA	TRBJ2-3	CASSLTADTQYF	TGTGCCAGCAGCCTCACGGCAGATACGCAGTATTTT
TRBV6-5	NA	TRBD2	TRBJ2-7	CASSYARLAVSYEQYF	TGTGCCAGCAGTTACGCTCGACTAGCGGTATCCTACGAGCAGTACTTC
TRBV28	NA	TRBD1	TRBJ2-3	CASSLAGGTTDTQYF	TGTGCCAGCAGTTTAGCAGGGGGCACGACAGATACGCAGTATTTT
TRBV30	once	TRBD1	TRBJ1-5	CAWSANRGSNQPQHF	TGTGCCTGGAGTGCTAACAGGGGGAGCAATCAGCCCCAGCATTTT
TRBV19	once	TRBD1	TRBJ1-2	CASSSTGAPRGYTF	TGTGCCAGTAGTTCGACAGGGGCCCCTCGCGGCTACACCTTC
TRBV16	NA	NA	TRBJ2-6	CASSQSQDYSGANVLTF	TGTGCCAGCAGCCAATCTCAGGACTACTCTGGGGCCAACGTCCTGACTTTC